This TCR beta chain derives from a study of response to subunit inactivated influenza vaccine (dated by TCRdb to 2017 to 2018). Describing the broader study: Deep quantitative profiling of the T cell receptor repertoire was used in the study to follow responses to a trivalent subunit inactivated influenza vaccine.

Library prep was done by RT-PCR. Sequencing relied on an Illumina HiSeq 2500. TCRdb trimmed the raw reads at Q25, called clones with MiXCR and kept productive beta chains. Entries are consolidated by CDR3 protein sequence, retaining the most common genes and DNA. This sample is represented by 530,000 or so distinct CDR3 sequences; approximately 14% of them were singletons. 11% of the sample is held by the ten biggest clonotypes. Overall study results and their limits: The authors proposed that each seasonal influenza vaccination may bring in only a limited number of new T cells.

At least ten counts were recorded for this clonotype. What this receptor recognizes is not known. There are no base qualities to consult, and no much larger clone falls within one base. Sequencing was performed on PBMCs from blood, taken 11 to 12 days after vaccination. This clonotype originated in a man aged 50-59 years who received an inactivated influenza vaccine. Donor details come from another sample of the same person, matched by shared clones.

The CDR3 sequence is CSAPARGRINEQFF. The sequenced DNA: TGCAGTGCACCCGCGAGGGGGCGGATTAATGAGCAGTTCTTC. The chain is encoded by TRBV20-1 joined to TRBJ2-1, with 7 bases matching TRBD1. After removal of 6 bases from V and 7 bases from J, the junction retains 12 bases not matched to a gene. The CDR3 holds 14 amino acids from the cysteine to the phenylalanine. Just the 42-base CDR3 DNA is kept, in frame starting at base 1. From the germline V gene (reference sequence), CDR1 is DFQATT and CDR2 is SNEGSKA.